This TCR beta chain was obtained from a study of T-cell memory formation after mild COVID-19. TCRdb re-called the 5' RACE reads with MiXCR, one entry per CDR3 protein. The sample lists about 410,000 distinct CDR3 sequences; 20% to 30% were seen once. General observations from the study: Researchers could not confirm that second-wave clones peaking on day 37 targeted SARS-CoV-2.

Details on this clonotype: The antigen is undetermined. At one end, the junction sequence differs from germline, possibly due to a read error.

The CDR3 totals 16 residues. Germline CDR1 reads SGHVS; CDR2 reads FQNEAQ. The sample consisted of PBMCs or a T cell subset sorted from them (not recorded which). The TCR originated in an adult woman who had mild COVID-19 (a few samples of this study predate the infection). Cell type and time point are not known. The rearrangement links TRBV7-8 to TRBJ2-3; D might be TRBD1 or TRBD2, each matching 5 bases. CDR3 sequence: CASSLAGALSTDTQYF. In DNA form, the CDR3 reads TGTGCCAGCAGCCTAGCCGGGGCCCTCAGCACAGATACGCAGTATTTT.